What follows are 22 T cell receptor beta chains derived from one specimen sequenced in a study of T-cell memory formation after mild COVID-19. TCRdb reanalysed the 5' RACE reads using MiXCR and keeps one entry per CDR3 protein. The table lists around 320,000 distinct CDR3 sequences, approximately 19% of them singletons. The sample consisted of PBMCs or a T cell subset sorted from them (not recorded which). All receptors come from a young man who had mild COVID-19 (a few samples of this study predate the infection). Cell type and time point are not known.

CDR3 protein: CASTPTGFTYGYTF. The CDR3 nucleotides read TGTGCCAGCACCCCGACCGGGTTTACCTATGGCTACACCTTC. The chain uses TRBV12-3 or TRBV12-4 and TRBJ1-2; D unclear. V was trimmed by 7 bases and J by 4 bases, leaving 16 bases between them. The CDR3 sequence is 14 residues long.

This chain connects TRBV29-1 to TRBJ2-3; TRBD2 matches 7 bases. This CDR3 is 17 amino acids long. Trimming at V came to 6 bases and at J to 0 bases, leaving 15 bases not matched to a gene. Germline V gene sequence: CDR1 SQVTM, CDR2 ANQGSEA. The CDR3 is CSVPTPTSSMSTDTQYF. The CDR3, as DNA: TGCAGCGTCCCCACCCCGACTAGCAGCATGAGCACAGATACGCAGTATTTT.

The rearrangement joins TRBV7-9 to TRBJ1-5; possibly TRBD1 for D (5 bases). This CDR3 comprises 14 residues. Trimming took off 4 bases at V and 5 bases at J, with 12 bases between the two ends. Germline V gene lookup returns CDR1 SEHNR and CDR2 FQNEAQ (reference sequence). The CDR3 DNA is TGTGCCAGCAGCTCCCGGGACGGTCATCAGCCCCAGCATTTT. Protein: CASSSRDGHQPQHF.

This clonotype turned up a few times. This chain joins TRBV29-1 and TRBJ2-7; D possibly corresponds to TRBD2 (6 bases). The germline V gene encodes CDR1 SQVTM and CDR2 ANQGSEA. This CDR3 has 11 amino acids. Trimming removed 7 bases at V and 6 bases at J, with 13 bases between. DNA of the CDR3: TGCAGCGGGGGGGTTCTTTCCGAGCAGTACTTC. Translating it yields CSGGVLSEQYF.

This clonotype was picked up a small number of times. The rearrangement joins TRBV10-3 to TRBJ2-3, with a tentative D call TRBD2 (5 bases). This CDR3 region has 14 residues. Between the trimmed V and J ends, which lost 4 bases and 3 bases, there was a span of 11 bases. CDR1 is ENHRY, CDR2 SYGVKD, per germline. CDR3 bases: TGTGCCATCAGTGGAGGGCAGGAAACAGATACGCAGTATTTT. It specifies CAISGGQETDTQYF.

The chain has TRBV12-3 or TRBV12-4 and TRBJ1-1, with D unresolved. Trimming stripped 10 bases from V and 5 bases from J, with 11 bases between. The CDR3 sequence is 11 residues long. CDR3 region: CAIAGFTEAFF. DNA of the CDR3: TGTGCCATAGCGGGGTTTACTGAAGCTTTCTTT.

This clonotype has ten or more counts. The chain joins TRBV5-1 to TRBJ2-1; TRBD1 is a possible D gene (5 bases). The length of the CDR3 is 15 residues. Deletions cut 1 base from V and 5 bases from J, with 13 bases between. Germline lookup yields CDR1 SGHRS and CDR2 YFSETQ. This chain's CDR3 is CASSLTGDPNNEQFF. The CDR3 DNA follows: TGCGCCAGCAGCTTGACAGGCGACCCTAACAATGAGCAGTTCTTC.

The chain uses TRBV14 and TRBJ2-5; no firm D call. The V end was cut by 3 bases, the J end by 4 bases, with 3 bases between. The length of the CDR3 is 11 residues. Germline V lookup: CDR1 SGHDN, CDR2 FVKESK. CDR3 bases: TGTGCCAGCAGCCACGCAGAGACCCAGTACTTC. Amino acid sequence: CASSHAETQYF.

J is TRBJ1-2 and V is TRBV24-1; no definite D call. Per germline, CDR1 KGHDR and CDR2 SFDVKD. The CDR3 is made up of 14 amino acids. Trimming left V 1 base short and J 4 bases short, with 9 bases between. This CDR3 is CATSDFRISYGYTF. The CDR3 DNA is TGTGCCACCAGTGATTTTCGCATAAGCTATGGCTACACCTTC.

The J gene is TRBJ2-7, the V gene TRBV12-3 or TRBV12-4; D possibly corresponds to TRBD2 (5 bases). V was shortened by 8 bases and J by 7 bases, with 21 bases between the two germline ends. This CDR3 is 14 amino acids long. The DNA of the CDR3 is TGTGCCAGCTCGGGCGGAGGATCCCTCCGTGAGCAGTACTTC. Protein: CASSGGGSLREQYF.

This chain links TRBV21-1 with TRBJ1-2; the table assigns TRBD1, which was not confirmed against the DNA. TRBV21-1 is a pseudogene. The length of the CDR3 is 13 residues. The CDR3, as DNA: TGTGCCAGCAGGGACAGGCCGCGGGGTGGCTACACCTTC. It encodes CASRDRPRGGYTF.

V and J are TRBV6-1 and TRBJ1-6; 11 nucleotides match TRBD1. Trimming at V came to 5 bases and at J to 12 bases, leaving 6 bases not matched to a gene. Per the germline V gene, CDR1 is MNHNS and CDR2 is SASEGT. This CDR3 has 14 residues. The CDR3 DNA follows: TGTGCCAGCAGTACGGACAGGGGGCATTTACCCCTCCACTTT. It specifies CASSTDRGHLPLHF.

This chain joins TRBV10-3 and TRBJ2-1, with 8 bases aligning to TRBD2. V shed 4 bases and J 3 bases; nucleotides not matched to a gene: 2. Germline CDR1 is ENHRY and CDR2 is SYGVKD. This CDR3 spans 14 amino acids. CDR3 sequence: CAISVAGGYNEQFF. Written as DNA, the CDR3 is TGTGCCATCAGTGTTGCGGGGGGCTACAATGAGCAGTTCTTC.

This clonotype was observed at least ten times. Since a much larger clone is just one base distant, this may be a read error. The J gene is TRBJ1-5, the V gene TRBV7-9; D is undetermined. Germline assignment: CDR1 SEHNR and CDR2 FQNEAQ (reference sequence). V shed 2 bases and J shed 4 bases, with 6 bases lying between them. This CDR3 has 13 residues. CDR3 sequence (DNA): TGTGCCAGCAGCTTAAGGGAGAATCAGCCCCAGCATTTT. This gives the protein CASSLRENQPQHF.

The V and J genes are TRBV5-1 and TRBJ1-5; possibly TRBD1 for D (5 bases). CDR3 length: 14 residues. Trimming took off 3 bases at V and 4 bases at J, with 11 bases between the two ends. Germline CDR1 SGHRS, CDR2 YFSETQ. Here the CDR3 DNA reads TGCGCCAGCAGCTGGGGGACGGGGAATCAGCCCCAGCATTTT. Amino acid sequence: CASSWGTGNQPQHF.

The chain joins TRBV7-9 to TRBJ1-1; 7 bases fit TRBD1. With 7 bases clipped from V and 4 bases from J, the junction kept 3 bases outside the gene matches. This CDR3 region has 12 residues. Germline CDR1 and CDR2: SEHNR and FQNEAQ (reference sequence). The CDR3 sequence: CASTYRGTEAFF. Written as DNA, the CDR3 is TGTGCCAGCACCTACAGGGGCACTGAAGCTTTCTTT.

This clonotype was seen a handful of times. This chain joins TRBV6-2 or TRBV6-3 and TRBJ2-3; 7 bases map to TRBD2. CDR1 is MNHEY and CDR2 is SVGEGT in the germline V gene. V dropped 6 bases and J dropped 0; count of bases not matched to a gene: 9. This CDR3 is 16 amino acids long. The DNA for the CDR3 is TGTGCCAGCAGCCCGTCGGGGGGAGTAAGCACAGATACGCAGTATTTT. Protein product: CASSPSGGVSTDTQYF.

CDR3 DNA sequence: TGCAGTGCTACCCCCCGGGGTAGCGGGGAACCAGATACGCAGTATTTT. Translation: CSATPRGSGEPDTQYF. The chain has TRBV20-1 and TRBJ2-3, with 8 bases aligning to TRBD2. This CDR3 comprises 16 residues. Germline V gene lookup returns CDR1 DFQATT and CDR2 SNEGSKA (reference sequence). V shed 4 bases, J shed 4 bases, and the junction held 13 bases outside the gene matches.

The chain links TRBV27 to TRBJ2-7; D possibly corresponds to TRBD1 (5 bases). Germline CDR1 and CDR2: MNHEY and SMNVEV (reference sequence). This CDR3 has 13 residues. The V end was cut by 8 bases, the J end by 2 bases, with 13 bases between. The CDR3 loop is CASRQDSPYEQYV. The CDR3 DNA reads as TGTGCCAGCCGTCAAGACAGTCCCTACGAGCAGTACGTC.

This sequence joins TRBV18 and TRBJ2-5; D is unresolved. Trimming stripped 0 bases from V and 3 bases from J, with 5 bases between. This CDR3 comprises 13 residues. Germline V gene lookup returns CDR1 KGHSH and CDR2 LQKENI. CDR3 nucleotides: TGTGCCAGCTCACCACCCTCAAAAGAGACCCAGTACTTC. As protein: CASSPPSKETQYF.

This chain connects TRBV5-1 to TRBJ2-3; 7 nucleotides match TRBD2. In germline, CDR1 is SGHRS, CDR2 YFSETQ. The V and J ends lost 2 bases and 6 bases, in that order; junction bases with no gene match: 6. The CDR3 length is 14 residues. In DNA, the CDR3 is TGCGCCAGCAGCTTTTCCGGGGAGGGGGATACGCAGTATTTT. Protein: CASSFSGEGDTQYF.

This clonotype was observed at least ten times. The V call is TRBV5-8, the J call TRBJ1-1; perhaps TRBD1 as D (5 bases). Trimming took off 5 bases at V and 11 bases at J, with 16 bases between the two ends. The germline V gene encodes CDR1 SGHTS and CDR2 YDEGEE. This CDR3 spans 12 amino acids. As DNA, the CDR3 is TGTGCCAGCAGACAGGATCTGAATACCGCTTTCTTT. Translation: CASRQDLNTAFF.